This passage covers 21 T cell receptor beta chains from one sample sequenced in a study of CXCR3-negative and CXCR3-positive naive CD8 T cells (dated by TCRdb to 2018 to 2020). TCRdb names NextSeq 550 as the instrument used. The Human TCR Profiling Kit (MiLaboratory) was used to prepare UMI-labeled 5' RACE TRB cDNA libraries. Following reprocessing of the reads by TCRdb, the data hold one row per CDR3 protein sequence and no DNA is available. The table kept for this sample lists 20,000 to 30,000 distinct CDR3 sequences. Roughly 2.8% of the sample belongs to the ten largest clones. Sequencing was done on a sample of naive CXCR3- CD8+ T cells from blood. The label giving this sample's cell subset or site can be read as: CD45RO-CCR7+CD27+CD95- naive CD8+ T cells lacking CXCR3 (TNR3-). These receptors originate from a human donor in good health. Some clones in this sample may be carry-over from other donors' samples.

By frequency, this clonotype is medium-sized (0.01 to 0.1%). The chain links TRBV3-1 to TRBJ2-1. Per germline, CDR1 LGHDT and CDR2 YNNKEL (reference sequence). The CDR3 sequence is 16 residues long. CDR3 sequence: CASSQVRESSYNEQFF.

This chain connects TRBV9 to TRBJ2-1; TCRdb's D call of TRBD1 is untestable without DNA. Germline CDR1 reads SGDLS; CDR2 reads YYNGEE. The CDR3 sequence is 16 residues long. The CDR3 is CASSVEGRGLTNEQFF. The full variable domain, completed using reference TRBV9 and TRBJ2-1, is DSGVTQTPKHLITATGQRVTLRCSPRSGDLSVYWYQQSLDQGLQFLIQYYNGEERAKGNILERFSAQQFPDLHSELNLSSLELGDSALYFCASSVEGRGLTNEQFFGPGTRLTVL.

V is TRBV7-2 and J is TRBJ1-1. The germline V gene encodes CDR1 SGHTA and CDR2 FQGNSA. This CDR3 is built from 15 residues. The CDR3 sequence: CASSLRTELNTEAFF.

The chain carries TRBV10-1 and TRBJ2-7; TCRdb's D call of TRBD2 is untestable without DNA. Germline V gives CDR1 WNHNN, CDR2 SYGVQD (reference sequence). This CDR3 comprises 19 residues. CDR3 sequence reads: CASSADRSSGTFLRDEQYF.

The V gene is TRBV25-1, the J gene TRBJ1-1; TCRdb's assignment of TRBD1 cannot be checked, as there is no DNA. From germline, CDR1 is MGHDK and CDR2 SYGVNS. The CDR3 is made up of 13 amino acids. This CDR3 reads CASSGGGPTEAFF.

This chain links TRBV14 with TRBJ2-7. Germline V CDR1 and CDR2: SGHDN, FVKESK. This CDR3 has 13 amino acids. CDR3 residues: CASSLDESYEQYF.

CDR3 in amino acids: CASSSGPGYEQYF. The V and J genes are TRBV5-4 and TRBJ2-7; the D gene TCRdb calls, TRBD1, cannot be checked with no DNA. CDR3 length equals 13 residues. Per germline, CDR1 SGHNT and CDR2 YYREEE (reference sequence).

J is TRBJ2-3 and V is TRBV28; TCRdb outputs TRBD1, but without DNA this stays unchecked. The CDR3 is made up of 13 amino acids. Germline V gene lookup returns CDR1 MDHEN and CDR2 SYDVKM. CDR3 protein: CASRRQGTDTQYF.

V gene TRBV3-1 combines with J gene TRBJ2-1. CDR1 is LGHDT and CDR2 is YNNKEL in the germline V gene (reference sequence). The CDR3 covers 16 residues. This chain's CDR3 is CASSQDVGGPYNEQFF.

The chain uses TRBV29-1 and TRBJ1-4; TCRdb's assignment of TRBD1 cannot be checked, as there is no DNA. Germline CDR1 is SQVTM and CDR2 is ANQGSEA. This CDR3 spans 17 amino acids. The CDR3 loop is CSVGQGADEGTNEKLFF.

This chain links TRBV5-6 with TRBJ2-2; as DNA is missing, the TRBD1 call by TCRdb cannot be tested. Germline V gives CDR1 SGHDT, CDR2 YYEEEE. The CDR3 consists of 15 residues. This CDR3 is CASSFEQGITGELFF.

V and J are TRBV4-2 and TRBJ2-1; TCRdb's D call of TRBD2 is untestable without DNA. Germline V lookup: CDR1 LGHNA, CDR2 YNFKEQ. The CDR3 is 15 amino acids. This CDR3 reads CASSQEVASGTEQFF.

V and J are TRBV5-1 and TRBJ2-3; checking the TCRdb D call of TRBD1 is not possible without DNA. CDR1 and CDR2 from the germline V gene are SGHRS and YFSETQ. The length of the CDR3 is 14 residues. CDR3 sequence reads: CASADREHPDTQYF.

V and J are TRBV7-3 and TRBJ2-3; TCRdb outputs TRBD2, but without DNA this stays unchecked. The V gene's germline CDR1 is SGHTA and CDR2 FQGTGA. The CDR3 loop spans 15 amino acids. CDR3 loop: CASSPSGRLTDTQYF. The complete variable domain, with remaining parts taken from reference TRBV7-3 and TRBJ2-3, reads GAGVSQTPSNKVTEKGKYVELRCDPISGHTALYWYRQSLGQGPEFLIYFQGTGAADDSGLPNDRFFAVRPEGSVSTLKIQRTERGDSAVYLCASSPSGRLTDTQYFGPGTRLTVL.

V usage is TRBV7-9 and J usage is TRBJ1-1. The CDR3 covers 12 residues. Looked up from germline, CDR1 is SEHNR and CDR2 is FQNEAQ (reference sequence). CDR3 protein: CASSLGRTEAFF.

The chain couples TRBV20-1 to TRBJ1-2; TCRdb selects TRBD1, and the lack of DNA leaves this call unchecked. This CDR3 has 15 amino acids. CDR1 and CDR2 (germline): DFQATT, SNEGSKA (reference sequence). This CDR3 is CSARDTGTFGYGYTF.

This chain connects TRBV5-1 to TRBJ1-1; TCRdb gives TRBD1 as the D gene, but with no DNA this cannot be confirmed. The CDR3 has 13 amino acids. Looked up from germline, CDR1 is SGHRS and CDR2 is YFSETQ. This CDR3 is CASSPRGNTEAFF.

The chain recombines TRBV29-1 with TRBJ2-3; TCRdb selects TRBD1, and the lack of DNA leaves this call unchecked. This CDR3 is 16 amino acids long. Germline CDR1 reads SQVTM; CDR2 reads ANQGSEA. The CDR3 spells CSVEDLGGAYSDTQYF.

The rearrangement joins TRBV5-5 to TRBJ1-1. This CDR3 is built from 11 residues. Per the germline V gene, CDR1 is SGHKS and CDR2 is YYEKEE (reference sequence). The CDR3 region is CASGQNTEAFF.

This chain joins TRBV7-9 and TRBJ2-3. The CDR3 covers 15 residues. CDR1 SEHNR and CDR2 FQNEAQ come from the germline V gene (reference sequence). The CDR3 here is CASSLKDGSTDTQYF.

The chain is built from TRBV5-1 and TRBJ2-5; the D gene TCRdb calls, TRBD1, cannot be checked with no DNA. This CDR3 has 14 amino acids. Germline V gene data show CDR1 as SGHRS and CDR2 as YFSETQ. This chain's CDR3 is CASSYRRPEETQYF.